This is a list of T cell receptor beta chains from one sample in a study of PD-1 blockade in classical Hodgkin lymphoma. The repertoire was sequenced with immunoSEQ multiplex PCR; TCRdb's copy has only in-frame clones and lacks some. Of 35,000 to 50,000 clones listed, 65% to 80% are singletons. Specimen: peripheral blood mononuclear cells (PBMCs), collected at baseline. The receptors come from a human donor with classical Hodgkin lymphoma. Both conserved end residues are part of each CDR3. D genes are given only for firm matches. The listing skips clone size in some rows; elsewhere it reads once, few, many or a size class.

V	length	size	J	D	CDR3	DNA
TRBV25-1	14	.	TRBJ1-2	.	CASSDRVIPYGYTF	TGTGCCAGCAGTGATAGGGTGATCCCATATGGCTACACCTTC
TRBV5-1	16	.	TRBJ2-2	.	CASSLEAGVNAGELFF	TGCGCCAGCAGCTTGGAGGCAGGGGTTAACGCCGGGGAGCTGTTTTTT
TRBV6-5	15	once	TRBJ1-6	TRBD1	CASTTGAFQNSPLHF	TGTGCCAGCACTACAGGGGCGTTTCAAAATTCACCCCTCCACTTT
TRBV6-6	13	once	TRBJ2-7	.	CASSYPSGLEQYF	TGTGCCAGCAGTTACCCTAGTGGCTTGGAGCAGTACTTC
TRBV6-5	12	.	TRBJ2-7	.	CASSYFRREQYF	TGTGCCAGCAGTTACTTCCGGAGGGAGCAGTACTTC
TRBV2	14	.	TRBJ2-7	.	CASSDTGYGYEQYF	TGTGCCAGCAGTGATACGGGTTACGGATACGAGCAGTACTTC
TRBV11-2	15	.	TRBJ2-7	.	CASSLGPGASYEQYF	TGTGCCAGCTCCCTAGGGCCAGGGGCATCCTACGAGCAGTACTTC
TRBV27	14	.	TRBJ2-1	TRBD2	CASSFGLAGGEQFF	TGTGCCAGCAGTTTTGGTCTAGCGGGAGGTGAGCAGTTCTTC
TRBV30	12	.	TRBJ2-7	.	CAWSVRHGEQYF	TGTGCCTGGAGTGTACGGCACGGCGAGCAGTACTTC
TRBV27	15	.	TRBJ2-1	TRBD2	CASSLASGSYNEQFF	TGTGCCAGCAGTTTAGCTAGCGGCTCCTACAATGAGCAGTTCTTC
TRBV30	13	few	TRBJ2-5	TRBD1	CASGQGPSETQYF	TGTGCCTCAGGACAGGGACCCTCCGAGACCCAGTACTTC
TRBV18	16	.	TRBJ2-7	.	CASSPPRGRGGYEQYF	TGTGCCAGCTCACCACCGCGTGGCAGGGGGGGCTACGAGCAGTACTTC
TRBV30	13	.	TRBJ2-3	.	CAWMYYPTDTQYF	TGTGCCTGGATGTACTATCCTACAGATACGCAGTATTTT
TRBV6-5	15	.	TRBJ2-7	.	CASLSTGGPSYEQYF	TGTGCCAGCCTTTCCACCGGGGGCCCTTCCTACGAGCAGTACTTC
TRBV5-1	15	few	TRBJ2-3	.	CASSYREAPTDTQYF	TGCGCCAGCAGCTATCGAGAGGCCCCCACAGATACGCAGTATTTT
TRBV27	15	.	TRBJ2-2	.	CASSLEGGNTGELFF	TGTGCCAGCAGTTTGGAGGGGGGAAACACCGGGGAGCTGTTTTTT
TRBV6-6	13	.	TRBJ2-7	.	CASRTGEVREQYF	TGTGCCAGCAGAACGGGAGAGGTTAGGGAGCAGTACTTC
TRBV6-4	13	once	TRBJ1-1	.	CASSLQEGTEAFF	TGTGCCAGCAGTCTACAGGAAGGCACTGAAGCTTTCTTT
TRBV6-1	15	.	TRBJ2-5	TRBD2	CASSGRLAAGETQYF	TGTGCCAGCAGTGGACGACTAGCGGCGGGAGAGACCCAGTACTTC
TRBV7-2	18	.	TRBJ1-2	.	CASSLALSTDSGNYGYTF	TGTGCCAGCAGCTTAGCCCTGAGCACCGACAGTGGAAACTATGGCTACACCTTC
TRBV30	15	.	TRBJ1-2	TRBD1	CAWSVLGAGGTGYTF	TGTGCCTGGAGTGTACTGGGAGCAGGGGGTACTGGCTACACCTTC
TRBV19	15	.	TRBJ1-5	TRBD1	CASSIPPAGGQPQHF	TGTGCCAGTAGTATCCCGCCCGCAGGGGGCCAGCCCCAGCATTTT
TRBV5-1	16	.	TRBJ1-6	.	CASSLDRWTQNTPLHF	TGCGCCAGCAGCTTGGATAGATGGACCCAAAACACACCCCTCCACTTT
TRBV7-2	14	.	TRBJ2-5	.	CASSLKGREETQYF	TGTGCCAGCAGCTTAAAGGGCAGAGAAGAGACCCAGTACTTC
TRBV6-6	12	.	TRBJ2-5	.	CASRDYQETQYF	TGTGCCAGCAGAGACTACCAAGAGACCCAGTACTTC
TRBV28	17	.	TRBJ1-1	TRBD1	CASSFLGGGQGSTEAFF	TGTGCCAGCAGTTTCCTAGGAGGCGGACAGGGAAGTACTGAAGCTTTCTTT
TRBV9	15	once	TRBJ1-2	TRBD1	CASSVGTGGVYGYTF	TGTGCCAGCAGCGTAGGGACAGGGGGCGTCTATGGCTACACCTTC
TRBV27	13	.	TRBJ1-1	.	CASSFTRNTEAFF	TGTGCCAGCAGTTTCACACGGAACACTGAAGCTTTCTTT
TRBV13	15	few	TRBJ2-1	TRBD1	CASKLQGARNNEQFF	TGTGCCAGCAAACTCCAGGGGGCGCGAAACAATGAGCAGTTCTTC
TRBV9	13	.	TRBJ1-2	.	CASSHRDHYGYTF	TGTGCCAGCAGCCACAGGGACCACTATGGCTACACCTTC
TRBV19	15	medium-sized	TRBJ1-4	TRBD1	CASSTGTATNEKLFF	TGTGCCAGTAGTACAGGGACAGCAACTAATGAAAAACTGTTTTTT
TRBV7-9	15	.	TRBJ1-2	TRBD1	CASSQGQGLNYGYTF	TGTGCCAGCAGCCAGGGACAGGGGCTAAACTATGGCTACACCTTC
TRBV7-2	15	.	TRBJ2-7	TRBD2	CASSFRAGGMGEQYF	TGTGCCAGCAGCTTTAGAGCGGGAGGAATGGGCGAGCAGTACTTC
TRBV5-8	13	once	TRBJ2-1	.	CASSLGSLREQFF	TGTGCCAGCAGCTTAGGGTCACTGAGAGAGCAGTTCTTC
TRBV28	14	.	TRBJ2-3	.	CASSLRYRTDTQYF	TGTGCCAGCAGTTTAAGGTACCGCACAGATACGCAGTATTTT
TRBV5-5	15	few	TRBJ1-1	TRBD1	CASSPSGTGGTEAFF	TGTGCCAGCAGCCCATCTGGGACAGGGGGCACTGAAGCTTTCTTT
TRBV10-1	15	.	TRBJ2-7	TRBD2	CASSASGSPTYEQYF	TGCGCCAGCAGTGCTAGCGGGAGTCCAACCTACGAGCAGTACTTC
TRBV19	15	once	TRBJ2-1	.	CASSIEVSSYNEQFF	TGTGCCAGTAGTATCGAAGTAAGCTCCTACAATGAGCAGTTCTTC
TRBV18	15	.	TRBJ1-2	.	CASSPLYGGPDGYTF	TGTGCCAGCTCACCACTTTATGGCGGGCCTGATGGCTACACCTTC
TRBV5-1	14	.	TRBJ2-1	.	CASSSGLSSGEQFF	TGCGCCAGCAGCTCGGGACTGTCGTCCGGTGAGCAGTTCTTC
TRBV5-6	16	.	TRBJ2-2	.	CASSLIGDPNTGELFF	TGTGCCAGCAGCTTGATCGGAGACCCGAACACCGGGGAGCTGTTTTTT
TRBV28	15	.	TRBJ1-1	.	CASSLRGWGNTEAFF	TGTGCCAGCAGTTTACGGGGGTGGGGTAACACTGAAGCTTTCTTT
TRBV4-1	14	.	TRBJ2-1	.	CASSPLTENNEQFF	TGCGCCAGCAGCCCCCTAACTGAAAACAATGAGCAGTTCTTC
TRBV19	14	.	TRBJ1-5	.	CASSKNGYNQPQHF	TGTGCCAGTAGTAAAAATGGGTACAATCAGCCCCAGCATTTT
TRBV6-5	13	.	TRBJ2-5	.	CASSPTGPGTQYF	TGTGCCAGCAGCCCCACAGGCCCGGGTACCCAGTACTTC
TRBV7-2	15	.	TRBJ2-5	TRBD2	CASSLSGGYQETQYF	TGTGCCAGCAGCTTATCGGGGGGTTACCAAGAGACCCAGTACTTC
TRBV7-2	14	.	TRBJ1-5	.	CASSFKGGNQPQHF	TGTGCCAGCAGCTTTAAGGGAGGCAACCAGCCCCAGCATTTT
TRBV6-5	15	.	TRBJ1-5	TRBD1	CASSYYSDRNQPQHF	TGTGCCAGCAGTTACTACTCGGACAGGAATCAGCCCCAGCATTTT
TRBV18	15	.	TRBJ2-1	.	CASSPPQGLDNEQFF	TGTGCCAGCTCACCACCGCAGGGTCTCGACAATGAGCAGTTCTTC
TRBV6-5	14	.	TRBJ2-4	.	CASSSGIAKNIQYF	TGTGCCAGCAGTTCGGGTATTGCCAAAAACATTCAGTACTTC
TRBV7-3	13	.	TRBJ2-5	.	CASSLRFGETQYF	TGTGCCAGCAGCTTAAGATTCGGAGAGACCCAGTACTTC
TRBV27	16	.	TRBJ2-7	.	CASSNRPSNFGYEQYF	TGTGCCAGCAGTAACCGCCCTAGCAACTTCGGTTACGAGCAGTACTTC